The clone carrying this TCR beta chain appeared a single time. This entry is derived from a study of blood T cell repertoires in COVID-19. For the study at large: In each case, the material was cDNA or gDNA derived from T cells, B-cell-depleted T cells, or PBMCs.

The V gene end was trimmed by 2 bases and the J gene end by 1 base; junction bases not matched to a gene: 0. Germline loops: CDR1 KGHSH, CDR2 LQKENI. The CDR3 loop spans 14 amino acids. This table comes from immunoSEQ multiplex PCR, and its TCRdb copy is limited to in-frame clones, with some not included. Among under 150,000 clones listed, 86% were seen once. Cohort placement rested on clinical history that participants reported themselves. Sequenced input: PBMCs or T cells enriched from blood (not recorded which). The chain combines TRBV18 with TRBJ2-3, with TRBD1 matching over 7 bases. This clonotype originated in a woman between 50 and 59 years old who had recovered from COVID-19. The CDR3 DNA sequence: TGTGCCAGCTCACCAGGACAGGGCACAGATACGCAGTATTTT. Amino acids: CASSPGQGTDTQYF.